This record looks at one T cell receptor (beta chain) sequence and its context. Amplified TCR beta CDR3 regions came from RNA transcripts. The HTBI primer set was used in a first-round RT-PCR of the TCR CDR3. TCRdb recomputed calls from the multiplex PCR reads with MiXCR, one row per CDR3 protein. The sample includes over 700,000 distinct CDR3 sequences, over 35% of them seen just once. The data were obtained in a study of T cells in Graves' hyperthyroidism and ophthalmopathy. Trimming took off 11 bases at V and 2 bases at J, with 13 bases between the two ends. Germline V lookup: CDR1 MNHNY, CDR2 SVGAGI (reference sequence). This CDR3 is built from 13 residues. When ophthalmopathy did not progress within 18 months, Graves' hyperthyroidism was considered stable. Fresh 10 ml peripheral blood yielded PBMCs.

V is TRBV6-6 and J is TRBJ1-5; maybe TRBD1 (6 bases). This TCR was recovered from a woman between 40 and 55 years old with Graves' hyperthyroidism. Sequencing was performed on blood. The CDR3 region has the DNA TGTGCCTGCGGCAGGGGTGGCAATCAGCCCCAGCATTTT. This codes for CACGRGGNQPQHF.